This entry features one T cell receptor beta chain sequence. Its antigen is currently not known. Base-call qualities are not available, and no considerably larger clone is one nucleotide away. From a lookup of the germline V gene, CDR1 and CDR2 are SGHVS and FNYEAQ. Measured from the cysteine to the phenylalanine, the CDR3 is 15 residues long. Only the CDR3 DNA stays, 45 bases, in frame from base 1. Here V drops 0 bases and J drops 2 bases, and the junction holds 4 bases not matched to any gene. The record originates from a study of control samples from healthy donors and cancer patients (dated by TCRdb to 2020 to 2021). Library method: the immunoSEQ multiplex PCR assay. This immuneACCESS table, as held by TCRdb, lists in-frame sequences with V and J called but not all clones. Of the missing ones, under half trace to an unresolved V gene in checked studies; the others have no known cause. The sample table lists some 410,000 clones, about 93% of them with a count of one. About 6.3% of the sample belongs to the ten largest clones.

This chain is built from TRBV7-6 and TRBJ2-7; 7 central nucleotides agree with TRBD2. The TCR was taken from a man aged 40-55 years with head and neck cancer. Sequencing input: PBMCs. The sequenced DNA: TGTGCCAGCAGCTTAGCGGGAGGGCCTCCCTACGAGCAGTACTTC. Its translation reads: CASSLAGGPPYEQYF.